Below are 27 T cell receptor beta chains sequenced from a single sample in a study of neurological immune-mediated disorders. This sample's time point: longitudinal time-point 1 (baseline). From the 5' RACE reads, TCRdb called clonotypes with MiXCR, one entry per CDR3 protein. This table has 71,000 or so distinct CDR3 sequences, roughly 13% appearing once. Sequencing input: PBMCs. Every receptor here comes from a female donor with HTLV-1-associated myelopathy (HAM/TSP).

In its sample, this clonotype was seen once. At one boundary the junction diverges from the germline segment, which might be a read error. The chain couples TRBV9 to TRBJ2-5; no definite D call. This CDR3 contains 12 residues. Germline values: CDR1 SGDLS, CDR2 YYNGEE. The CDR3 here is CSSSSPRETQYF. DNA of the CDR3: TGCTCCAGCAGCTCCCCCCGGGAGACCCAGTACTTC. The entire variable domain, with the rest obtained from reference TRBV9 and TRBJ2-5, is as follows: DSGVTQTPKHLITATGQRVTLRCSPRSGDLSVYWYQQSLDQGLQFLIQYYNGEERAKGNILERFSAQQFPDLHSELNLSSLELGDSALYFCSSSSPRETQYFGPGTRLLVL.

This clonotype was detected many times. The V call is TRBV5-1, the J call TRBJ2-2; 7 positions agree with TRBD1. V was pared by 0 bases and J by 6 bases, with 2 bases of the junction left unmatched. The germline V gene has CDR1 SGHRS and CDR2 YFSETQ. This CDR3 is 14 amino acids long. The CDR3 sequence: CASSLDRGSGELFF. The CDR3 DNA reads as TGCGCCAGCAGCTTGGACAGGGGATCCGGGGAGCTGTTTTTT.

This clonotype was seen many times. This chain joins TRBV4-1 and TRBJ2-3; possible D gene TRBD2, 5 bases. The CDR3 loop spans 15 amino acids. Per germline, CDR1 MGHRA and CDR2 YSYEKL. Trimming cost V 2 bases and J 4 bases, with 13 bases left between them. The CDR3 spells CASSQLGEGADTQYF. The CDR3, as DNA: TGCGCCAGCAGCCAACTGGGCGAGGGCGCAGATACGCAGTATTTT.

This clonotype was counted ten times or more. The gene calls are TRBV28 and TRBJ1-4; D ambiguous. V was cut by 7 bases and J by 0 bases, with 9 bases left in between. Germline V lookup: CDR1 MDHEN, CDR2 SYDVKM. The CDR3 spans 14 residues. This chain's CDR3 is CASMLGATNEKLFF. The CDR3 DNA reads as TGTGCCAGCATGTTAGGAGCAACTAATGAAAAACTGTTTTTT.

At least ten counts were recorded for this clonotype. The gene calls are TRBV12-3 or TRBV12-4 and TRBJ2-6; 7 bases align to TRBD1. Trimming took 2 bases from V and 2 from J; bases not matched to a gene: 3. The CDR3 consists of 16 residues. The CDR3 DNA sequence: TGTGCCAGCAGTTTACTGCAGGGGGCTGGGGCCAACGTCCTGACTTTC. Residues: CASSLLQGAGANVLTF.

In its sample, this clonotype was seen many times. V usage is TRBV2 and J usage is TRBJ2-3; no reliable D call. CDR1 is SNHLY, CDR2 FYNNEI, per germline. Trimming removed 6 bases at V and 2 bases at J, with 9 bases between. The CDR3 length is 13 residues. The CDR3 DNA follows: TGTGCCAGCAGACCCGGGCTCACAGATACGCAGTATTTT. This codes for CASRPGLTDTQYF.

This clonotype was counted at least ten times. The gene calls are TRBV25-1 and TRBJ1-2; D perhaps matches TRBD1 (6 bases). The V end lost 1 base, the J end lost 5 bases, and 14 bases lay between the germline ends. Germline V gives CDR1 MGHDK, CDR2 SYGVNS. This CDR3 region has 15 residues. The CDR3 reads CASSEFWGREYGYTF. The CDR3 DNA reads as TGTGCCAGCAGTGAATTTTGGGGGCGGGAGTATGGCTACACCTTC.

This clonotype was counted many times. The rearrangement uses TRBV7-2 and TRBJ2-2; D perhaps matches TRBD1 (5 bases). The CDR3 runs 17 residues. V was clipped by 4 bases and J by 0 bases, with 15 bases between them. CDR1 and CDR2 from the germline V gene are SGHTA and FQGNSA. The chain's CDR3 is CASSSSVYRSNTGELFF. CDR3 nucleotide sequence: TGTGCCAGCAGCTCATCTGTGTACAGGTCGAACACCGGGGAGCTGTTTTTT.

Concerning this clonotype: The conserved phenylalanine or tryptophan normally closing the CDR3 is absent here, so this likely arose from a read error. The chain has TRBV5-1 and TRBJ2-7; D remains unclear. This CDR3 contains 11 residues. Trimming stripped 7 bases from V and 4 bases from J, with 9 bases between. CDR1 is SGHRS, CDR2 YFSETQ, per germline. The CDR3 loop reads CASRINYEQYS. The CDR3 coding sequence is TGCGCCAGCCGCATAAATTACGAGCAGTACTCC.

This clonotype was counted at least ten times. This rearrangement joins TRBV5-1 to TRBJ2-5; 7 bases map to TRBD1. Trimming removed 4 bases from V and 4 bases from J; junction bases left unmatched: 10. This CDR3 spans 15 amino acids. The germline V gene encodes CDR1 SGHRS and CDR2 YFSETQ. Written as DNA, the CDR3 is TGCGCCAGCAGCCGCCTGACAGGGAGTGGAGAGACCCAGTACTTC. Amino acid sequence: CASSRLTGSGETQYF.

DNA of the CDR3: TGTGCCAGCAGCTCCGCCTGGCGGCAGTCTTGGGGCAAAAACATTCAGTACTTC. Its protein product is CASSSAWRQSWGKNIQYF. J is TRBJ2-4 and V is TRBV12-3 or TRBV12-4, with D unclear. This CDR3 contains 18 residues. Trimming removed 6 bases from V and 3 bases from J, with 24 bases in between.

Ten or more counts support this clonotype. This rearrangement joins TRBV20-1 to TRBJ2-2, with 9 nucleotides matching TRBD1. Germline values: CDR1 DFQATT, CDR2 SNEGSKA (reference sequence). The CDR3 loop spans 14 amino acids. J gave up 3 bases and V 1 base, and 0 bases lay outside the gene matches. CDR3 residues: CSARGQGDTGELFF. CDR3 sequence (DNA): TGCAGTGCTAGAGGACAGGGGGACACCGGGGAGCTGTTTTTT.

This clonotype was seen repeatedly, ten times or more. The CDR3 loop is CASSQNGAIDTQYF. The CDR3 nucleotides are TGCGCCAGCAGCCAGAATGGAGCGATAGATACGCAGTATTTT. The chain combines TRBV4-1 with TRBJ2-3; D is ambiguous. This CDR3 is 14 amino acids long. Germline values: CDR1 MGHRA, CDR2 YSYEKL. V was pared by 3 bases and J by 5 bases, with 12 bases between.

The chain is built from TRBV29-1 and TRBJ2-7; D possibly corresponds to TRBD1 (5 bases). V lost 4 bases and J 5 bases, leaving 18 bases between the germline ends. The CDR3 contains 14 residues. CDR1 and CDR2 from the germline V gene are SQVTM and ANQGSEA. The DNA of the CDR3 is TGCAGCGTTGTCCAACAGGTGAAAACCCACGAGCAGTACTTC. Translation: CSVVQQVKTHEQYF.

V is TRBV5-1 and J is TRBJ2-5; maybe TRBD1 (5 bases). Germline CDR1 SGHRS, CDR2 YFSETQ. With 6 bases removed from V and 1 base from J, the gap between germline ends came to 13 bases. CDR3 size: 14 residues. CDR3 nucleotides: TGCGCCAGCAAAGATGTGACAGTCCAAGAGACCCAGTACTTC. It specifies CASKDVTVQETQYF. Filled out from reference TRBV5-1 and TRBJ2-5, the complete variable domain reads KAGVTQTPRYLIKTRGQQVTLSCSPISGHRSVSWYQQTPGQGLQFLFEYFSETQRNKGNFPGRFSGRQFSNSRSEMNVSTLELGDSALYLCASKDVTVQETQYFGPGTRLLVL.

This clonotype was recorded many times. The chain joins TRBV20-1 to TRBJ2-3; D perhaps matches TRBD2 (6 bases). The CDR3 runs to 14 residues. Germline V gene data show CDR1 as DFQATT and CDR2 as SNEGSKA (reference sequence). V dropped 6 bases and J dropped 4 bases, with 17 bases sitting between them. This CDR3 reads CSAPPRAGSDTQYF. CDR3 DNA sequence: TGCAGTGCCCCCCCACGGGCGGGGTCAGATACGCAGTATTTT.

This clonotype has ten or more counts. The V gene is TRBV5-8, the J gene TRBJ1-6; TRBD1 might be the D (6 bases). Trimming cost V 6 bases and J 8 bases, with 18 bases left between them. The germline CDR1 and CDR2 sequences are SGHTS and YDEGEE. CDR3 length: 15 residues. CDR3 loop: CASNQRGGHYSPLHF. DNA of the CDR3: TGTGCCAGCAACCAAAGAGGGGGGCATTATTCACCCCTCCACTTT.

This chain links TRBV7-9 with TRBJ2-7; 7 nucleotides agree with TRBD1. V shed 4 bases, J shed 2 bases, and the junction held 5 bases outside the gene matches. This CDR3 comprises 14 residues. Germline lookup yields CDR1 SEHNR and CDR2 FQNEAQ (reference sequence). CDR3 region: CASSYTGQAYEQYF. The CDR3, as DNA: TGTGCCAGCAGCTATACAGGACAGGCCTACGAGCAGTACTTC.

This chain joins TRBV6-1 and TRBJ1-4; tentatively, D is TRBD1 (6 bases). CDR3 length: 14 residues. V lost 4 bases to trimming and J lost 7 bases, with 13 bases between them. From germline, CDR1 is MNHNS and CDR2 SASEGT. The CDR3 loop is CASSGGARAEKLFF. The CDR3 DNA reads TGTGCCAGCAGTGGGGGGGCCCGAGCTGAAAAACTGTTTTTT.

This clonotype was counted many times. The chain joins TRBV18 to TRBJ2-7, with D unresolved. Germline CDR1 is KGHSH and CDR2 is LQKENI. The CDR3 is 13 residues long. V lost 0 bases, J lost 4 bases, and 7 bases lay in between. The CDR3 reads CASSPPGSYEQYF. In DNA, the CDR3 is TGTGCCAGCTCACCACCGGGCTCATACGAGCAGTACTTC.

At least ten counts were recorded for this clonotype. This chain uses TRBV5-5 with TRBJ1-2, with D perhaps TRBD1 (5 bases). The germline V gene has CDR1 SGHKS and CDR2 YYEKEE (reference sequence). V was pared by 3 bases and J by 2 bases, with 11 bases between. The CDR3 consists of 14 residues. CDR3 DNA: TGTGCCAGCAGCTCCCTGGAGGGGAACTATGGCTACACCTTC. It translates to CASSSLEGNYGYTF.

This clonotype was detected ten times or more. The V call is TRBV9, the J call TRBJ2-3; D gene uncertain. The ends were cut back, 0 bases at V and 3 bases at J, with 11 bases in the middle. Germline V gives CDR1 SGDLS, CDR2 YYNGEE. CDR3 length: 15 residues. CDR3 DNA: TGTGCCAGCAGCGTAGGCCAGGCACGTACAGATACGCAGTATTTT. It specifies CASSVGQARTDTQYF.

This clonotype was seen at least ten times. V gene TRBV20-1 combines with J gene TRBJ2-3; D remains ambiguous. Deletions cut 0 bases from V and 0 bases from J, with 4 bases between. This CDR3 spans 13 amino acids. Germline V gives CDR1 DFQATT, CDR2 SNEGSKA (reference sequence). The CDR3 nucleotides are TGCAGTGCTAGAGAGGCCAGCACAGATACGCAGTATTTT. Translation: CSAREASTDTQYF.

This clonotype was counted ten times or more. The chain combines TRBV28 with TRBJ2-3; D remains unclear. V shed 6 bases and J shed 3 bases, with 10 bases lying between them. CDR1 is MDHEN and CDR2 is SYDVKM in the germline V gene. The CDR3 has 13 residues. CDR3 DNA: TGTGCCAGCAGGGAGAGCCGGACAGATACGCAGTATTTT. It is translated as CASRESRTDTQYF.

This clonotype was counted at least ten times. The chain is built from TRBV5-6 and TRBJ2-7; D possibly corresponds to TRBD2 (7 bases). Looked up from germline, CDR1 is SGHDT and CDR2 is YYEEEE. Trimming left V 7 bases short and J 7 bases short, with 15 bases between. The length of the CDR3 is 12 residues. Here the CDR3 reads CASAAGAEEQYF. DNA for the CDR3: TGTGCCAGCGCCGCGGGGGCGGAGGAGCAGTACTTC.

This clonotype was observed many times. The chain employs TRBV5-1 and TRBJ2-7; TRBD2 matches at 13 bases. The CDR3 sequence is 14 residues long. Germline V gene lookup returns CDR1 SGHRS and CDR2 YFSETQ. V shed 3 bases, J shed 8 bases, and the junction held 5 bases outside the gene matches. Here the CDR3 DNA reads TGCGCCAGCAGCTCCGGGACTAGCGGGGATCAGCAGTACTTC. Its translation is CASSSGTSGDQQYF.

The sample holds many counts of this clonotype. The chain uses TRBV5-1 and TRBJ1-1; D remains unclear. Germline values: CDR1 SGHRS, CDR2 YFSETQ. The CDR3 runs 16 residues. V lost 2 bases and J lost 0, with 14 bases in between. CDR3 coding DNA: TGCGCCAGCAGCTTTACGTCGGTGGGGATGAACACTGAAGCTTTCTTT. Its protein product is CASSFTSVGMNTEAFF.